Following are 22 T cell receptor beta chains from one sample sequenced in a study of T cell responses to AZD1222 COVID-19 vaccine. Measured with immunoSEQ multiplex PCR; TCRdb has only the in-frame clones, and not every one. The data show about 88,000 clones, approximately 89% seen once. The sample consisted of peripheral blood, taken on day 0 of MenACWY control vaccination. The receptors were sampled from an adult in good health.

The chain uses TRBV5-4 and TRBJ1-3; 7 positions agree with TRBD1. V lost 7 bases and J lost 0; bases outside the gene matches: 1. Per germline, CDR1 SGHNT and CDR2 YYREEE (reference sequence). The CDR3 consists of 13 residues. The DNA of the CDR3 is TGTGCCAGCGGGACAGACTCTGGAAACACCATATATTTT. This sequence encodes CASGTDSGNTIYF.

This clone was seen a handful of times. The chain carries TRBV10-3 and TRBJ1-4; D possibly corresponds to TRBD1 (6 bases). From germline, CDR1 is ENHRY and CDR2 SYGVKD. V lost 1 base and J 6 bases, leaving 12 bases between the germline ends. The length of the CDR3 is 15 residues. The CDR3: CAISEWGAGDEKLFF. The CDR3 DNA follows: TGTGCCATCAGTGAGTGGGGGGCGGGAGATGAAAAACTGTTTTTT.

In its sample, this clone was seen once. The gene calls are TRBV19 and TRBJ1-1; 7 bases line up with TRBD1. Looked up from germline, CDR1 is LNHDA and CDR2 is SQIVND (reference sequence). The length of the CDR3 is 15 residues. J lost 0 bases, V lost 4 bases, and 5 bases had no gene match. The chain's CDR3 is CASSKGAELNTEAFF. In DNA form, the CDR3 reads TGTGCCAGTAGTAAGGGGGCCGAGTTGAACACTGAAGCTTTCTTT.

The V call is TRBV5-4, the J call TRBJ2-7; TRBD1 is a possible D gene (6 bases). The CDR3 consists of 15 residues. V dropped 4 bases and J dropped 1 base, with 15 bases sitting between them. Germline assignment: CDR1 SGHNT and CDR2 YYREEE (reference sequence). CDR3 loop: CASSATGQGSYEQYF. The CDR3 region has the DNA TGTGCCAGCAGCGCCACGGGTCAGGGGTCCTACGAGCAGTACTTC.

The chain links TRBV6-6 to TRBJ2-1; TRBD2 matches at 9 bases. The trim removed 0 bases at V and 9 bases at J, leaving 6 bases unmatched. Germline values: CDR1 MNHNY, CDR2 SVGAGI (reference sequence). The CDR3 spans 15 residues. The CDR3 loop is CASSYSRLAGTEQFF. The DNA for the CDR3 is TGTGCCAGCAGTTACTCCCGGCTAGCGGGAACTGAGCAGTTCTTC.

The chain employs TRBV5-4 and TRBJ1-4; D remains unclear. The germline V gene encodes CDR1 SGHNT and CDR2 YYREEE (reference sequence). V lost 4 bases to trimming and J lost 2 bases, with 6 bases between them. The CDR3 is 13 residues long. The CDR3 DNA sequence: TGTGCCAGCAGCCGTAGCACTAATGAAAAACTGTTTTTT. Translated, it gives CASSRSTNEKLFF.

The rearrangement links TRBV3-1 (or the pseudogene TRBV3-2) to TRBJ1-5; D is possibly TRBD1 (6 bases). The CDR3 is made up of 19 amino acids. Deletions cut 4 bases from V and 0 bases from J, with 22 bases between. Germline CDR1 reads LGHDT; CDR2 reads YNNKEL (reference sequence). The CDR3 spells CASSPEGGRGTHSNQPQHF. The CDR3 DNA follows: TGTGCCAGCAGCCCCGAGGGAGGCAGGGGAACCCATAGCAATCAGCCCCAGCATTTT.

This clone has just one count. This chain connects TRBV7-9 to TRBJ1-4; TRBD1 matches at 8 bases. The CDR3 loop spans 15 amino acids. J was trimmed by 8 bases and V by 5 bases; bases with no gene match: 10. Per the germline V gene, CDR1 is SEHNR and CDR2 is FQNEAQ (reference sequence). CDR3 sequence reads: CASSPDGTGREKLFF. As DNA, the CDR3 is TGTGCCAGCAGCCCGGACGGGACAGGAAGGGAAAAACTGTTTTTT.

This sequence joins TRBV5-1 and TRBJ2-3; the match to TRBD2 covers 9 bases. Germline V gene data show CDR1 as SGHRS and CDR2 as YFSETQ. The CDR3 is made up of 16 amino acids. With V trimmed by 4 bases and J by 4 bases, 10 bases remained unmatched. CDR3 protein: CASSTGLAVIADTQYF. In DNA form, the CDR3 reads TGCGCCAGCAGCACGGGACTAGCTGTGATCGCAGATACGCAGTATTTT.

The CDR3 region has the DNA TGTGCCAGCAGCTTAGAGGGGGCTAGTCGTTCACCCCTCCACTTT. Its protein product is CASSLEGASRSPLHF. The V gene is TRBV7-6, the J gene TRBJ1-6; TRBD1 aligns across 7 bases. Germline V CDR1 and CDR2: SGHVS, FNYEAQ. The length of the CDR3 is 15 residues. The V and J ends lost 1 base and 9 bases, in that order; junction bases with no gene match: 6.

The V gene is TRBV7-9, the J gene TRBJ2-3; 7 bases align to TRBD2. Germline V lookup: CDR1 SEHNR, CDR2 FQNEAQ (reference sequence). CDR3 length equals 17 residues. J lost 2 bases, V lost 2 bases, and 10 bases had no gene match. CDR3 residues: CASSLTTGGPSTDTQYF. The CDR3 bases are TGTGCCAGCAGCTTAACGACGGGGGGACCTTCCACAGATACGCAGTATTTT.

This clone was recorded once. The chain couples TRBV6-5 to TRBJ2-2, with no clear D. Trimming cost V 0 bases and J 7 bases, with 9 bases left between them. CDR3 size: 14 residues. Germline CDR1 reads MNHEY; CDR2 reads SVGAGI. The CDR3 reads CASSYSLSDGELFF. The CDR3 coding sequence is TGTGCCAGCAGTTACTCCCTTTCAGACGGGGAGCTGTTTTTT.

The chain links TRBV3-1 (or the pseudogene TRBV3-2) to TRBJ1-6; TRBD1 agrees at 8 bases. Germline V gene data show CDR1 as LGHDT and CDR2 as YNNKEL (reference sequence). J was trimmed by 5 bases and V by 5 bases; bases with no gene match: 2. The CDR3 runs 14 residues. The CDR3 region has the DNA TGTGCCAGCAGCAGGACAGGGCATAATTCACCCCTCCACTTT. Protein product: CASSRTGHNSPLHF.

V usage is TRBV7-2 and J usage is TRBJ2-7; D unresolved. Germline V gives CDR1 SGHTA, CDR2 FQGNSA. The CDR3 extends over 15 amino acids. Trimming removed 1 base from V and 3 bases from J, with 13 bases in between. The chain's CDR3 is CASSLESTSSYEQYF. The DNA for the CDR3 is TGTGCCAGCAGCTTAGAATCGACATCCAGCTACGAGCAGTACTTC.

The chain carries TRBV5-6 and TRBJ2-1; 7 bases align to TRBD2. Trimming cost V 0 bases and J 3 bases; bases outside gene matches: 3. The CDR3 extends over 15 amino acids. Germline-derived CDR1 and CDR2 are SGHDT and YYEEEE. DNA for the CDR3: TGTGCCAGCAGCTTGGTTGGGGGGGACTACAATGAGCAGTTCTTC. Translated, it gives CASSLVGGDYNEQFF.

The chain uses TRBV6-2 or TRBV6-3 and TRBJ1-6; tentative D call: TRBD1 (5 bases). V lost 5 bases and J 6 bases, leaving 14 bases between the germline ends. The CDR3 has 15 residues. In germline, CDR1 is MNHEY, CDR2 SVGEGT. CDR3 sequence reads: CASSQTGTLNSPLHF. CDR3 bases: TGTGCCAGCAGTCAAACCGGGACCCTTAATTCACCCCTCCACTTT.

V gene TRBV6-4 combines with J gene TRBJ1-2; D gene unclear. Germline CDR1 and CDR2: MRHNA and SNTAGT. V dropped 2 bases and J dropped 2 bases, with 9 bases sitting between them. The CDR3 consists of 14 residues. The CDR3 spells CASSDANKNYGYTF. CDR3 in DNA: TGTGCCAGCAGTGACGCTAACAAGAACTATGGCTACACCTTC.

The chain employs TRBV4-2 and TRBJ1-1, with 7 bases fitting TRBD1. V dropped 3 bases and J dropped 0; count of bases not matched to a gene: 7. In germline, CDR1 is LGHNA, CDR2 YNFKEQ. This CDR3 spans 16 amino acids. Here the CDR3 DNA reads TGTGCCAGCAGCCAGGCGGGACAGAGTATGAACACTGAAGCTTTCTTT. Protein product: CASSQAGQSMNTEAFF.

This clone has more than one count but fewer than ten. The chain has TRBV3-1 (or the pseudogene TRBV3-2) and TRBJ2-7; D might be TRBD1 or TRBD2, each matching 6 bases. The CDR3 contains 13 residues. V was shortened by 6 bases and J by 4 bases, with 13 bases between the two germline ends. Germline CDR1 reads LGHDT; CDR2 reads YNNKEL (reference sequence). Here the CDR3 reads CASRNQGTYEQYF. The CDR3 bases are TGTGCCAGCAGGAACCAGGGGACTTACGAGCAGTACTTC.

The chain combines TRBV5-1 with TRBJ1-3; D not resolved. The CDR3 length is 14 residues. CDR1 and CDR2 (germline): SGHRS, YFSETQ. V gave up 0 bases and J gave up 4 bases, with 8 bases separating them. This CDR3 is CASSLVGNGNTIYF. CDR3 nucleotides: TGCGCCAGCAGCTTGGTAGGGAACGGAAACACCATATATTTT.

This rearrangement joins TRBV19 to TRBJ1-2, with D hard to call. Germline loops: CDR1 LNHDA, CDR2 SQIVND (reference sequence). Trimming shortened V by 5 bases and J by 4 bases, and 20 bases separated the two germline ends. This CDR3 comprises 16 residues. The CDR3 protein is CASSLGEVPLAYGYTF. Here the CDR3 DNA reads TGTGCCAGTAGTCTCGGAGAGGTACCTCTTGCCTATGGCTACACCTTC.

The rearrangement uses TRBV18 and TRBJ1-5, with 7 bases fitting TRBD1. The germline V gene has CDR1 KGHSH and CDR2 LQKENI. This CDR3 comprises 17 residues. The V gene end was trimmed by 5 bases and the J gene end by 3 bases; junction bases not matched to a gene: 13. DNA for the CDR3: TGTGCCAGCTCAGCTTACACAGGGGTGGGGATCAATCAGCCCCAGCATTTT. Protein sequence: CASSAYTGVGINQPQHF.